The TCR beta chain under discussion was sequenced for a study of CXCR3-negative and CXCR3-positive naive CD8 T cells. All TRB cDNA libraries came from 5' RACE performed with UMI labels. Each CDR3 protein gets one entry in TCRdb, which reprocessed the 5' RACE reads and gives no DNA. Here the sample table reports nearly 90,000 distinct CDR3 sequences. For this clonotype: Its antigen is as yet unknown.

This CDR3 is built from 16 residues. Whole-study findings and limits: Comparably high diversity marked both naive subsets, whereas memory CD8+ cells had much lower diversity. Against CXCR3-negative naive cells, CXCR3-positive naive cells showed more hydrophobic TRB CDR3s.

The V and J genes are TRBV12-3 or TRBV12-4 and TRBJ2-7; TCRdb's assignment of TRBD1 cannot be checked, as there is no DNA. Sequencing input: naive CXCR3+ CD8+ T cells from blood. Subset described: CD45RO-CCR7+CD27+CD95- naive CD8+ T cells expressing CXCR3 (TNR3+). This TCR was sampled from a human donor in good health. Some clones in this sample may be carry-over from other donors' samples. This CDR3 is CASSLAPSGASYEQYF.